This entry features one T cell receptor beta chain sequence. Its specificity is unknown. The data were obtained in a study of PD-1 blockade in classical Hodgkin lymphoma. The overall study: Patients in the cohort were put on intravenous nivolumab, 3 mg/kg every 2 weeks. The study, taken as a whole, reports: Sources of repertoire differences remain undefined, possibly disease activity or prior therapy. At C4D1, TCR diversity had climbed significantly for CD4+ cells, though not for CD8+ cells.

Here immunoSEQ multiplex PCR was the method, and the copy in TCRdb shows in-frame clones only, minus some. The sample consists of around 20,000 clones, around 80% of them appearing once. Time point reported: cycle 4 day 1 (C4D1), after more than five weeks of nivolumab. There was relapse after autologous stem cell transplantation in every patient, and there was variation in brentuximab vedotin exposure. Best outcomes ranged across complete response, partial response and progressive disease. The TCR comes from a human donor with classical Hodgkin lymphoma. The starting material was peripheral blood mononuclear cells (PBMCs), obtained before the fourth cycle of nivolumab.

The CDR3 sequence is CASRPQVPNQPQHF. As DNA, the CDR3 is TGTGCCAGTAGGCCACAGGTTCCCAATCAGCCCCAGCATTTT. The chain carries TRBV19 and TRBJ1-5, with a weak D call TRBD1 (5 bases). The germline V gene encodes CDR1 LNHDA and CDR2 SQIVND (reference sequence). The CDR3 has 14 amino acids. Between the trimmed V and J ends, which lost 6 bases and 3 bases, there was a span of 12 bases. Using reference TRBV19 and TRBJ1-5 for the parts outside the CDR3, the full variable domain is DGGITQSPKYLFRKEGQNVTLSCEQNLNHDAMYWYRQDPGQGLRLIYYSQIVNDFQKGDIAEGYSVSREKKESFPLTVTSAQKNPTAFYLCASRPQVPNQPQHFGDGTRLSIL.